Listed below are T cell receptor beta chains from one sample, sequenced in a study of control samples from healthy donors and cancer patients. TCRdb's copy holds only in-frame clones and misses some; the assay was immunoSEQ multiplex PCR. The repertoire has some 96,000 clones, about 88% of them found once; the top ten carry about a sixth. Material: blood. Receptors were obtained from a woman between 50 and 59 years old in good health. Both conserved end residues are part of each CDR3. D genes are given only for firm matches. Expanded clones are given a class, and other clones once, few, many or no size at all.

CDR3aa | CDR3nt | abundance | j_gene | v_gene | d_gene
CATSRVSRSGNTIYF | TGTGCCACCAGCAGAGTTTCACGTTCTGGAAACACCATATATTTT | few | TRBJ1-3 | TRBV15 | -
CASSLATRGRYNEQFF | TGTGCCAGCAGCTTGGCCACCAGGGGTAGATACAATGAGCAGTTCTTC | - | TRBJ2-1 | TRBV5-6 | -
CASSQDPGAGELFF | TGCGCCAGCAGCCAAGATCCGGGGGCCGGGGAGCTGTTTTTT | - | TRBJ2-2 | TRBV4-1 | -
CASSGWTEETQYF | TGTGCCAGCAGCGGATGGACAGAAGAGACCCAGTACTTC | once | TRBJ2-5 | TRBV7-2 | -
CASSWDRKLEQFF | TGTGCCAGCAGTTGGGACAGAAAGCTTGAGCAGTTCTTC | - | TRBJ2-1 | TRBV7-2 | TRBD1
CASSFWRGGNEQFF | TGTGCCAGCAGTTTCTGGCGGGGGGGCAATGAGCAGTTCTTC | - | TRBJ2-1 | TRBV6-5 | TRBD2
CAWSVFWGARTGELFF | TGTGCCTGGAGTGTATTCTGGGGAGCTCGTACCGGGGAGCTGTTTTTT | few | TRBJ2-2 | TRBV30 | -
CASSSLGSNQPQHF | TGTGCCAGCAGCTCCCTGGGGAGCAATCAGCCCCAGCATTTT | - | TRBJ1-5 | TRBV27 | -
CASSPRGRVNAEAFF | TGTGCCAGCTCACCGAGGGGGCGGGTGAACGCTGAAGCTTTCTTT | - | TRBJ1-1 | TRBV18 | TRBD1
CASSLTTWSNEQFF | TGTGCCAGCAGCTTGACTACATGGAGCAATGAGCAGTTCTTC | - | TRBJ2-1 | TRBV7-2 | -
CATSRPHISGELFF | TGTGCCACCAGCAGGCCACACATCAGCGGGGAGCTGTTTTTT | - | TRBJ2-2 | TRBV15 | -
CASSKSLSVSNQPQHF | TGTGCCAGCAGCAAAAGCCTCTCAGTTAGCAATCAGCCCCAGCATTTT | - | TRBJ1-5 | TRBV6-2/TRBV6-3 | -
CASSSEVKYNEQFF | TGTGCCAGCAGTTCTGAAGTTAAGTACAATGAGCAGTTCTTC | - | TRBJ2-1 | TRBV6-6 | -
CASSLAPTTRAQYF | TGTGCCAGCAGCTTAGCACCGACGACTAGGGCCCAGTACTTC | - | TRBJ2-5 | TRBV7-2 | -
CASSLVQGAHNEQFF | TGTGCCAGCAGCTTGGTGCAGGGGGCACACAATGAGCAGTTCTTC | - | TRBJ2-1 | TRBV5-5 | TRBD1
CASSSTSSNEKLFF | TGCGCCAGCAGCTCGACAAGTTCTAATGAAAAACTGTTTTTT | - | TRBJ1-4 | TRBV5-1 | -
CASSRLAGGLTGELFF | TGTGCCAGCAGTAGACTAGCGGGAGGTTTGACCGGGGAGCTGTTTTTT | once | TRBJ2-2 | TRBV6-2/TRBV6-3 | TRBD2
CASHTRGAKNIQYF | TGTGCCAGTCACACGCGGGGGGCCAAAAACATTCAGTACTTC | - | TRBJ2-4 | TRBV6-5 | TRBD2
CASRTSTGNTIYF | TGTGCCAGCAGAACCTCAACAGGGAACACCATATATTTT | - | TRBJ1-3 | TRBV9 | -
CASSFKGTLYEQYF | TGTGCCAGCAGTTTTAAGGGAACCCTCTACGAGCAGTACTTC | - | TRBJ2-7 | TRBV27 | -
CAISVANEQYF | TGTGCCATCAGTGTAGCGAACGAGCAGTACTTC | - | TRBJ2-7 | TRBV10-3 | -
CASSYSNTNTEAFF | TGTGCCAGCAGTTACTCGAACACGAACACTGAAGCTTTCTTT | - | TRBJ1-1 | TRBV6-5 | -
CASSFRGHNEQFF | TGTGCCAGCAGCTTCAGGGGCCACAATGAGCAGTTCTTC | few | TRBJ2-1 | TRBV7-2 | -
CASSLDRGLKTEAFF | TGTGCCAGCAGCTTGGACAGGGGTTTGAAAACTGAAGCTTTCTTT | few | TRBJ1-1 | TRBV5-4 | TRBD1
CASSSPGQGSYEQYF | TGTGCCAGCAGCTCCCCGGGACAGGGATCCTACGAGCAGTACTTC | - | TRBJ2-7 | TRBV6-5 | TRBD1
CASNIMNQPQHF | TGTGCCAGTAATATAATGAATCAGCCCCAGCATTTT | - | TRBJ1-5 | TRBV19 | -
CASRELAGVPDTQYF | TGTGCCAGCAGAGAACTAGCGGGAGTCCCAGATACGCAGTATTTT | - | TRBJ2-3 | TRBV7-6 | TRBD2
CASSPLAGYNGDTQYF | TGTGCCAGCTCACCGCTTGCGGGCTATAATGGAGATACGCAGTATTTT | - | TRBJ2-3 | TRBV18 | -
CASSPGGNQDPNQPQHF | TGCGCCAGCAGCCCCGGGGGTAATCAGGACCCCAATCAGCCCCAGCATTTT | - | TRBJ1-5 | TRBV23-1 | -